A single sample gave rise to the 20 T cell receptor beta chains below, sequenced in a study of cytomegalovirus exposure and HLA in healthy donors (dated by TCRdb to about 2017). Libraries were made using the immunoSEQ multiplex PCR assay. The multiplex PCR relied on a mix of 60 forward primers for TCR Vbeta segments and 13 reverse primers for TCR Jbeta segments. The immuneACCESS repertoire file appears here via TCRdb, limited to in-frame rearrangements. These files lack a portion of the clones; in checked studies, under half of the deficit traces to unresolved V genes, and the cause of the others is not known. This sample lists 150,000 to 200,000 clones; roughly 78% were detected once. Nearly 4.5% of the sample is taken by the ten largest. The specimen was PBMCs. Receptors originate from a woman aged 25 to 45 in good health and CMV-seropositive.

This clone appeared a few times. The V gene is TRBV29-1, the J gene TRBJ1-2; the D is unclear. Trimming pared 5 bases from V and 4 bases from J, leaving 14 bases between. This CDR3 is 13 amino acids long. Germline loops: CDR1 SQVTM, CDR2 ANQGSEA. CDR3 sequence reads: CSVKAQNSYGYTF. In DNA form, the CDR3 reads TGCAGCGTTAAGGCCCAAAACAGCTATGGCTACACCTTC.

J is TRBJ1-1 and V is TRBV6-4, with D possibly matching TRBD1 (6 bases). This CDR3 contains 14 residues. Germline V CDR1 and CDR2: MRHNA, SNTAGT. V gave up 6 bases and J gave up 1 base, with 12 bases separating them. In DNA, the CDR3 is TGTGCCAGCAGACTGGACAGCACGAACACTGAAGCTTTCTTT. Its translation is CASRLDSTNTEAFF.

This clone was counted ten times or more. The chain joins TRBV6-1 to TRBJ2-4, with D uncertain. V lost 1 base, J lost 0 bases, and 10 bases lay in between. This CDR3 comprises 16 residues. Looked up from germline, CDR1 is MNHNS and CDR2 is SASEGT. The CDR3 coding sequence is TGTGCCAGCAGTGAAGTTCTCTTACAAGCCAAAAACATTCAGTACTTC. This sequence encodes CASSEVLLQAKNIQYF.

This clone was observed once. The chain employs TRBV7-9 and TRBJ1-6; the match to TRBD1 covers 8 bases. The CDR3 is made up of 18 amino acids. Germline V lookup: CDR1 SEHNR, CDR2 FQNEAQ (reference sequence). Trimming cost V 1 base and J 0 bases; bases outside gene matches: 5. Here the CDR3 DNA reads TGTGCCAGCAGCTTAGTATACACAGGGGGCTCCTATAATTCACCCCTCCACTTT. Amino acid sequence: CASSLVYTGGSYNSPLHF.

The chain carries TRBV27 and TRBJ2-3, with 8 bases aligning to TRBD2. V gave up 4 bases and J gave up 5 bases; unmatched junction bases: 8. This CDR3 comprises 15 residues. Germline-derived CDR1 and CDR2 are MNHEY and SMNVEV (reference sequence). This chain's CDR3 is CASSSAGTRRDTQYF. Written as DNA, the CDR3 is TGTGCCAGCAGTTCAGCCGGGACTAGACGAGATACGCAGTATTTT.

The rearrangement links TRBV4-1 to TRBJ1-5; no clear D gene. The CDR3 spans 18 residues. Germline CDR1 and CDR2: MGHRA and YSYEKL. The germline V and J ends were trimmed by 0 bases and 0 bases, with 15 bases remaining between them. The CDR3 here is CASSQDLGSLISNQPQHF. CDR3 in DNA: TGCGCCAGCAGCCAAGATTTGGGCAGCTTAATTAGCAATCAGCCCCAGCATTTT.

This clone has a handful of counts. Written as DNA, the CDR3 is TGTGCCAGCAGTGAGGCCGGGACACGGCCTGACTATGGCTACACCTTC. Translation: CASSEAGTRPDYGYTF. The chain joins TRBV6-1 to TRBJ1-2, with D possibly matching TRBD1 (6 bases). V shed 3 bases and J shed 3 bases, with 17 bases lying between them. The germline CDR1 and CDR2 sequences are MNHNS and SASEGT. This CDR3 is 16 amino acids long.

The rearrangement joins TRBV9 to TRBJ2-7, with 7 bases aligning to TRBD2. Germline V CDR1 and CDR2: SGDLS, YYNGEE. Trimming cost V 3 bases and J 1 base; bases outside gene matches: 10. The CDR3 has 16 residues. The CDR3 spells CASSAGLGLHSYEQYF. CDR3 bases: TGTGCCAGCAGCGCCGGGCTGGGACTACATTCCTACGAGCAGTACTTC.

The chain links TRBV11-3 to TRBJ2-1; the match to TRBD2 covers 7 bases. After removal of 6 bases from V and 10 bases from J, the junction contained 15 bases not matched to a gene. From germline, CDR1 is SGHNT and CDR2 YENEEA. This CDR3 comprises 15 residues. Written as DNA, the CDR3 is TGTGCCAGCAGTCCCGGTGGGGGGGGTTTGAGAGAGCAGTTCTTC. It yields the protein CASSPGGGGLREQFF.

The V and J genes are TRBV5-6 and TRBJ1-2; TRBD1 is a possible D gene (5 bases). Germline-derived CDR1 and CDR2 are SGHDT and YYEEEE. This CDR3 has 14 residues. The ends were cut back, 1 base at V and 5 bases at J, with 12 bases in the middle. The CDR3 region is CASSLKAGLYGYTF. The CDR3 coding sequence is TGTGCCAGCAGCTTGAAAGCAGGGTTGTATGGCTACACCTTC.

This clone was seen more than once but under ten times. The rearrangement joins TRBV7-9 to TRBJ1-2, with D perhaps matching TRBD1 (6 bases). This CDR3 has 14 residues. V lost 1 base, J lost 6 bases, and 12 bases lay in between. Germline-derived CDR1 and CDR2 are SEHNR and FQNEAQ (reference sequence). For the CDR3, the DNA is TGTGCCAGCAGCTTAGTATCAGGGGCGGATGGCTACACCTTC. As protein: CASSLVSGADGYTF.

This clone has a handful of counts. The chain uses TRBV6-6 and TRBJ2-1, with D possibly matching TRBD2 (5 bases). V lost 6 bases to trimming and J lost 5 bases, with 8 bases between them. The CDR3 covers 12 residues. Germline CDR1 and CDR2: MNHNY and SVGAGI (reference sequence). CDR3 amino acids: CASRTGDNEQFF. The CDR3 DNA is TGTGCCAGCAGGACCGGGGACAATGAGCAGTTCTTC.

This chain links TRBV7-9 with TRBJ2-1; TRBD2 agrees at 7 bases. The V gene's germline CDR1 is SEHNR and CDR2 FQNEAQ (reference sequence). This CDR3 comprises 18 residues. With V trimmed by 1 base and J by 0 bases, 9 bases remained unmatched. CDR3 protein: CASSLGVASGSSYNEQFF. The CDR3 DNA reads TGTGCCAGCAGCTTAGGGGTTGCTAGCGGTAGCTCCTACAATGAGCAGTTCTTC.

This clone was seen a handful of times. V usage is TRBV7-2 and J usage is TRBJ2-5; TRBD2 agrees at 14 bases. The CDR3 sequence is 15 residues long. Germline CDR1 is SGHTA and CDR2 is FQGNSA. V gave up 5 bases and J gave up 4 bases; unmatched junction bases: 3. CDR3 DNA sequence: TGTGCCAGCAGCCAAGGACTAGCGGGGGGAGAGACCCAGTACTTC. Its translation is CASSQGLAGGETQYF.

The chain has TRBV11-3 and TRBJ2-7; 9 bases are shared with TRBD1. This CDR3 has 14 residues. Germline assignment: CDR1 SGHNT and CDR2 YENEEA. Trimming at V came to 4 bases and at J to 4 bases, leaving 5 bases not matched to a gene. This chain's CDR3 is CASSSPDRGYEQYF. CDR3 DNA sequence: TGTGCCAGCAGCTCTCCGGACAGGGGTTACGAGCAGTACTTC.

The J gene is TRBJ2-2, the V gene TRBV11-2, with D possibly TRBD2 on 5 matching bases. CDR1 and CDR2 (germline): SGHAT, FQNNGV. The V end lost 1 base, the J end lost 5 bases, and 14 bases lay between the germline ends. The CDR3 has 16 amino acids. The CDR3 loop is CASSLGTFVGTGELFF. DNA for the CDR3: TGTGCCAGCAGCTTAGGGACTTTCGTGGGAACCGGGGAGCTGTTTTTT.

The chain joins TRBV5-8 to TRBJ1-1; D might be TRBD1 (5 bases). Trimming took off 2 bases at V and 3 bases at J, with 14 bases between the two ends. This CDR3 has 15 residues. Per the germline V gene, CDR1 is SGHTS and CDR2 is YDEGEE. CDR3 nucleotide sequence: TGTGCCAGCAGCTTCCGCCCCTGGGGGGACACTGAAGCTTTCTTT. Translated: CASSFRPWGDTEAFF.

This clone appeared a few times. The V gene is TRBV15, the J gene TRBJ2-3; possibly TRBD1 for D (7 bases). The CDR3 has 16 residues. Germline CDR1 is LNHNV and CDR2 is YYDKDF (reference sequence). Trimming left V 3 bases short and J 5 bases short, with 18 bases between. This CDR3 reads CATSRGGTARGDTQYF. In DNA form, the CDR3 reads TGTGCCACCAGCAGGGGCGGGACAGCGAGGGGAGATACGCAGTATTTT.

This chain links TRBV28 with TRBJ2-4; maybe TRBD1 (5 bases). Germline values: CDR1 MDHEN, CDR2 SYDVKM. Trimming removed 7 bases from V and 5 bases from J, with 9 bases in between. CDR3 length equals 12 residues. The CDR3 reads CASKTTENIQYF. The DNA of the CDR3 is TGTGCCAGCAAAACGACAGAAAACATTCAGTACTTC.

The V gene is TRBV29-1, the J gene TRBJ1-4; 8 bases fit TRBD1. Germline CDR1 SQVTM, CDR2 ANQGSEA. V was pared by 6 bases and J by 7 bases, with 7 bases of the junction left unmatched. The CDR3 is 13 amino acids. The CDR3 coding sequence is TGCAGCGTGCCCGGACAGGGAGGTGAAAAACTGTTTTTT. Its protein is CSVPGQGGEKLFF.